This TCR beta chain was sequenced during a study of vaccination effects on CD4 cells after COVID-19. The CDR3 covers 18 residues. V dropped 1 base and J dropped 1; count of bases not matched to a gene: 13. Looked up from germline, CDR1 is GTSNPN and CDR2 is SVGIG (reference sequence). Study conclusions and caveats: New vaccine-induced clones were the main type among post-vaccine spike-reactive clones in convalescents.

About this clone itself: Its antigen is currently unknown.

The repertoire was sequenced with immunoSEQ multiplex PCR; TCRdb's copy has only in-frame clones and lacks some. Here the sample spans approximately 46,000 clones, around four fifths being singletons. Scientists isolated CD4+ T cells after a roughly ten-day culture period ended. This person's SARS-CoV-2 infection, confirmed by PCR, occurred between March and December 2020. IL-2 medium took the place of half the medium on both days 3 and 7. The chain couples TRBV30 to TRBJ2-5, with TRBD2 matching over 9 bases. This sample comprised CD4+ T cells from PBMCs cultured without peptide, obtained before COVID-19 vaccination. This clonotype was sampled from a human donor who had a prior SARS-CoV-2 infection. In DNA form, the CDR3 reads TGTGCCTGGAGTGGGAGGAGCGGGGGGCAAATCTTCCAAGAGACCCAGTACTTC. Translation gives CAWSGRSGGQIFQETQYF. The full variable domain, rest sourced from reference TRBV30 and TRBJ2-5, is SQTIHQWPATLVQPVGSPLSLECTVEGTSNPNLYWYRQAAGRGLQLLFYSVGIGQISSEVPQNLSASRPQDRQFILSSKKLLLSDSGFYLCAWSGRSGGQIFQETQYFGPGTRLLVL.